These 6 T cell receptor beta chains were sequenced from one sample in a study of T-cell reconstitution after alpha-beta-depleted transplantation in children. Unique molecular identifiers featured in how the TCRbeta library was prepared. TCRdb passed the PCR reads through MiXCR, listing each CDR3 protein once. The sample lists roughly 590,000 distinct CDR3 sequences, 16% occurring once. Source: PBMCs from the stem cell graft donor, taken from the stem cell graft. The receptors come from a human donor who donated a stem cell graft to a child with acute myeloid leukemia.

This clonotype was counted a few times. The rearrangement links TRBV20-1 to TRBJ2-3, with D possibly being TRBD2 (5 bases). Trimming cost V 6 bases and J 3 bases, with 19 bases left between them. The CDR3 spans 15 residues. Germline assignment: CDR1 DFQATT and CDR2 SNEGSKA (reference sequence). The CDR3: CSARAPGKKTDTQYF. The DNA of the CDR3 is TGCAGTGCCCGAGCCCCGGGAAAGAAAACAGATACGCAGTATTTT.

This clonotype has ten or more counts. V and J are TRBV20-1 and TRBJ2-4; D call uncertain. V was pared by 3 bases and J by 1 base, with 13 bases between. This CDR3 region has 15 residues. The germline gives CDR1 DFQATT, CDR2 SNEGSKA (reference sequence). DNA of the CDR3: TGCAGTGCTAGTCGCTGGTCAGAGGCCAAAAACATTCAGTACTTC. It encodes CSASRWSEAKNIQYF.

In its sample, this clonotype was seen many times. V is TRBV29-1 and J is TRBJ2-3; D possibly uses TRBD1 or TRBD2 (5 bases each). V dropped 4 bases and J dropped 6 bases, with 11 bases sitting between them. CDR3 length: 12 amino acids. Germline CDR1 and CDR2: SQVTM and ANQGSEA. The CDR3 DNA sequence: TGCAGCGTTGCGGCAGGGAGCGATACGCAGTATTTT. Protein: CSVAAGSDTQYF.

This clonotype was found a few times. The chain carries TRBV20-1 and TRBJ1-2; the D gene is possibly TRBD1 (5 bases). Trimming took off 0 bases at V and 6 bases at J, with 8 bases between the two ends. CDR1 is DFQATT, CDR2 SNEGSKA, per germline (reference sequence). The CDR3 spans 12 residues. DNA of the CDR3: TGCAGTGCTAGAGATCTACAGGATGGCTACACCTTC. This codes for CSARDLQDGYTF.

The rearrangement links TRBV12-3 or TRBV12-4 to TRBJ1-2; perhaps TRBD1 as D (5 bases). The CDR3 is made up of 15 amino acids. The V end lost 7 bases, the J end lost 7 bases, and 22 bases lay between the germline ends. The CDR3 sequence: CASTFGGDPGFGYTF. The DNA of the CDR3 is TGTGCCAGCACGTTTGGGGGGGACCCCGGTTTTGGCTACACCTTC.

The genes are TRBV6-2 or TRBV6-3 and TRBJ2-2; the D is unclear. The CDR3 covers 18 residues. V was clipped by 2 bases and J by 2 bases, with 18 bases between them. Germline V CDR1 and CDR2: MNHEY, SVGEGT. The CDR3 sequence is CASSYQTGGTLNTGELFF. In DNA, the CDR3 is TGTGCCAGCAGTTACCAGACGGGCGGTACCTTAAACACCGGGGAGCTGTTTTTT.